The source of this T cell receptor (beta chain) is a study of beta chain features in type 1 diabetes. Study results and caveats: Within patients, naive, central memory and Treg TCRB repertoires seemed more similar than within healthy donors.

Since all of the isolated RNA was reverse transcribed, expressed TCRB transcripts were what got sequenced. The protocol was immunoSEQ multiplex PCR, while the TCRdb copy is restricted to in-frame clones and leaves out a portion. The sample comprises roughly 500,000 clones, 9.5% to 12% of which are singletons, and over 0.04% rests with the top ten. This clone was picked up a small number of times. Its target is not known. The CDR3 extends over 15 amino acids. In germline, CDR1 is SGDLS, CDR2 YYNGEE. The V end lost 0 bases, the J end lost 2 bases, and 12 bases lay between the germline ends. This TCR was recovered from a woman aged 18-29 years in good health. Sequenced material: naive CD4+ T cells from blood. The chain links TRBV9 to TRBJ2-7; D call uncertain. CDR3 sequence reads: CASSVAGNRAYEQYF. The CDR3 nucleotides read TGTGCCAGCAGCGTAGCAGGTAATAGGGCCTACGAGCAGTACTTC.